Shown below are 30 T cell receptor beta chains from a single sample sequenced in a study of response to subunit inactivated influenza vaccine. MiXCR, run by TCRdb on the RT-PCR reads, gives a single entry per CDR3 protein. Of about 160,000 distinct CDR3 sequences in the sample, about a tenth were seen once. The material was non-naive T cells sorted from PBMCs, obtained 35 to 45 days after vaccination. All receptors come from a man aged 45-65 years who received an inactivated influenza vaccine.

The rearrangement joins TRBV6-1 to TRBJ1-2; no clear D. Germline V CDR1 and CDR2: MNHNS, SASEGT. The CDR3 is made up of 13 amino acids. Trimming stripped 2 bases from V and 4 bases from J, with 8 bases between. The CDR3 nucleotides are TGTGCCAGCAGTGAAATGGGTGCCTATGGCTACACCTTC. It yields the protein CASSEMGAYGYTF.

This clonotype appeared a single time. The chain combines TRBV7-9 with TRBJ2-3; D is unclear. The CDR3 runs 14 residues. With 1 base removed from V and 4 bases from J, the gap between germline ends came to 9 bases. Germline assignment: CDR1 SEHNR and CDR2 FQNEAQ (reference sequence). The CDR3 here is CASSLGRHADTQYF. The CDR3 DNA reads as TGTGCCAGCAGCTTAGGCAGGCACGCAGATACGCAGTATTTT.

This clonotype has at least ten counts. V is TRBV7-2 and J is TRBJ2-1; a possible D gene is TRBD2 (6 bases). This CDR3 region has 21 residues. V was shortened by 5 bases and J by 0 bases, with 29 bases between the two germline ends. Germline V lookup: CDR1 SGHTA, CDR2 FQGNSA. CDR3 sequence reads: CASSRESISGRPKSSYNEQFF. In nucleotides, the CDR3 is TGTGCCAGCAGCCGCGAGTCCATTAGCGGCCGCCCCAAGAGCTCCTACAATGAGCAGTTCTTC.

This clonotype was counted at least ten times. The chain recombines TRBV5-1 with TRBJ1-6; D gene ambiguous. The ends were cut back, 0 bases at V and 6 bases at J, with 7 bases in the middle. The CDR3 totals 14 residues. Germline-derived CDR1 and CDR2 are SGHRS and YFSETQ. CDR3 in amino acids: CASSLGAVNSPLHF. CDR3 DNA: TGCGCCAGCAGCTTGGGGGCAGTTAATTCACCCCTCCACTTT.

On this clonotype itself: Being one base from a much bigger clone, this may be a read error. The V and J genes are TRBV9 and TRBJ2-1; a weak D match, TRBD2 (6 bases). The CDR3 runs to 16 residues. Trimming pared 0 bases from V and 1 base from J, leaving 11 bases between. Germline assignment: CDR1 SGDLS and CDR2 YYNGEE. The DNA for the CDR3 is TGTGCCAGCAGCGTAGGGCTCGGGAGATCCTACAATGAGCAGTTCTTC. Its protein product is CASSVGLGRSYNEQFF.

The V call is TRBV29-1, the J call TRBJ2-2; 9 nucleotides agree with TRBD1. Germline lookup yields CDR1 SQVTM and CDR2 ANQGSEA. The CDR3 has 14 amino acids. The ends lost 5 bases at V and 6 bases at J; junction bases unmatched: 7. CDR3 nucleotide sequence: TGCAGCGTTACCCGGGACAGGGCCTCCGGGGAGCTGTTTTTT. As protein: CSVTRDRASGELFF.

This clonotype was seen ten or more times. The CDR3 DNA sequence: TGTGCCAGCAGCTTGGGACAGTTGAATCAGCCCCAGCATTTT. This sequence encodes CASSLGQLNQPQHF. V and J are TRBV7-9 and TRBJ1-5, with TRBD1 matching over 7 bases. The trim removed 3 bases at V and 4 bases at J, leaving 3 bases unmatched. This CDR3 comprises 14 residues. CDR1 and CDR2 from the germline V gene are SEHNR and FQNEAQ (reference sequence). The entire variable domain, with the rest obtained from reference TRBV7-9 and TRBJ1-5, is as follows: DTGVSQNPRHKITKRGQNVTFRCDPISEHNRLYWYRQTLGQGPEFLTYFQNEAQLEKSRLLSDRFSAERPKGSFSTLEIQRTEQGDSAMYLCASSLGQLNQPQHFGDGTRLSIL.

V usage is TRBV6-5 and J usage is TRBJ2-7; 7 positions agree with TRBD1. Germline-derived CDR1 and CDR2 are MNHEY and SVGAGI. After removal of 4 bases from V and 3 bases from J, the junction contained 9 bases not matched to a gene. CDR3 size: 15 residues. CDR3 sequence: CASSLTGTAGYEQYF. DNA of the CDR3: TGTGCCAGCAGTTTGACCGGGACAGCCGGCTACGAGCAGTACTTC.

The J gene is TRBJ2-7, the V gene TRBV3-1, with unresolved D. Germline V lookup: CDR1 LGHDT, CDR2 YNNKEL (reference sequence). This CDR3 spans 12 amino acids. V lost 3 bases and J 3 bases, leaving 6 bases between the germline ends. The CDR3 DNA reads TGTGCCAGCAGCCATCAAAGCTACGAGCAGTACTTC. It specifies CASSHQSYEQYF.

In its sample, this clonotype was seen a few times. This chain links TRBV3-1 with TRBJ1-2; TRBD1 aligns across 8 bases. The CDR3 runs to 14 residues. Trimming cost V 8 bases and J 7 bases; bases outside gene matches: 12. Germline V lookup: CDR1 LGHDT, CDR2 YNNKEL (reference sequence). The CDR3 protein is CASGYGQGITGYTF. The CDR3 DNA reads TGTGCCAGCGGGTATGGACAGGGAATTACTGGCTACACCTTC.

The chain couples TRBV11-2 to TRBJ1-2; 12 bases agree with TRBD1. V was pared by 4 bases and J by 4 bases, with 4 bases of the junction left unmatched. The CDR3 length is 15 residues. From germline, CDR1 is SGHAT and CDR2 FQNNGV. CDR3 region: CASSSGQGASYGYTF. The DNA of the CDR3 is TGTGCCAGCAGCTCGGGACAGGGGGCGTCCTATGGCTACACCTTC.

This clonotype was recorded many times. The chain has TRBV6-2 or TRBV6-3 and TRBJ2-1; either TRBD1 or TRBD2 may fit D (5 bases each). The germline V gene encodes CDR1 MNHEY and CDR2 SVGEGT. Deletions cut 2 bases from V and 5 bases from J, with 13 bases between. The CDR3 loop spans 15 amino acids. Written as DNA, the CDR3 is TGTGCCAGCAGTTACGAGTGGGGGAGTCACAATGAGCAGTTCTTC. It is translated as CASSYEWGSHNEQFF.

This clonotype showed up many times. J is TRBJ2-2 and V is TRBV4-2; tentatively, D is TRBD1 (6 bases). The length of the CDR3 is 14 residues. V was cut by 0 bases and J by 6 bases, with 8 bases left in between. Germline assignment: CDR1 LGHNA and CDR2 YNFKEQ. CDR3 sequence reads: CASSQDRTAGELFF. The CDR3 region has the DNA TGTGCCAGCAGCCAAGATAGGACAGCCGGGGAGCTGTTTTTT.

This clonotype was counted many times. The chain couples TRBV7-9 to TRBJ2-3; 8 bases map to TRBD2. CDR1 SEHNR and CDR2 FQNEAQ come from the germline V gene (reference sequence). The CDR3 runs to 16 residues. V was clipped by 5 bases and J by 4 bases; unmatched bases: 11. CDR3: CASSVTHPGGADTQYF. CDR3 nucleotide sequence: TGTGCCAGCAGCGTCACTCACCCCGGGGGGGCAGATACGCAGTATTTT.

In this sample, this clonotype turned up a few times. CDR3 DNA: TGTGCCAGCCGTTCGGCAGGGGAGGAGCAGTACTTC. Amino acid sequence: CASRSAGEEQYF. The chain carries TRBV3-1 and TRBJ2-7; D might be TRBD1 (6 bases). V gave up 8 bases and J gave up 7 bases, with 15 bases separating them. Germline V lookup: CDR1 LGHDT, CDR2 YNNKEL (reference sequence). The length of the CDR3 is 12 residues.

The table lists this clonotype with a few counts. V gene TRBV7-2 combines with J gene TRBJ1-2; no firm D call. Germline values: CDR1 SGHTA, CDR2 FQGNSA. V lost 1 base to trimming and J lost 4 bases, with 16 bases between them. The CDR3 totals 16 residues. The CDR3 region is CASSLVSRFASYGYTF. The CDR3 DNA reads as TGTGCCAGCAGCTTAGTTAGCAGATTTGCTTCCTATGGCTACACCTTC.

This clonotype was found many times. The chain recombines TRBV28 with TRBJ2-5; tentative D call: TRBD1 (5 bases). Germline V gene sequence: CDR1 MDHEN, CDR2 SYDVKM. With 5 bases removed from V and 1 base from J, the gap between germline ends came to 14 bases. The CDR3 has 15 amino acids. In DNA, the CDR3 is TGTGCCAGCAGTCGAGGCAGGGCCACCCAAGAGACCCAGTACTTC. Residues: CASSRGRATQETQYF. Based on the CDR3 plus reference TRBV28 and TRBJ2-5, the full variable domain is DVKVTQSSRYLVKRTGEKVFLECVQDMDHENMFWYRQDPGLGLRLIYFSYDVKMKEKGDIPEGYSVSREKKERFSLILESASTNQTSMYLCASSRGRATQETQYFGPGTRLLVL.

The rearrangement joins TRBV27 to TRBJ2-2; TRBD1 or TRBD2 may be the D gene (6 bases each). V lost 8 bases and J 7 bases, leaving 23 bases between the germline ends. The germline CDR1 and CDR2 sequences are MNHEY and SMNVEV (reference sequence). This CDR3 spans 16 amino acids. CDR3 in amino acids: CASRWGRGARNGELFF. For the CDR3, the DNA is TGTGCCAGCCGATGGGGTAGGGGGGCGCGGAACGGGGAGCTGTTTTTT.

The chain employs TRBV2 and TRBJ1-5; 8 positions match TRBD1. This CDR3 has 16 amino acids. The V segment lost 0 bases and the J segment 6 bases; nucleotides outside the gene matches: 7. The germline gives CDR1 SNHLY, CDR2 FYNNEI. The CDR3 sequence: CASSEAGTGRSQPQHF. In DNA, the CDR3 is TGTGCCAGCAGTGAAGCAGGGACAGGAAGGTCTCAGCCCCAGCATTTT.

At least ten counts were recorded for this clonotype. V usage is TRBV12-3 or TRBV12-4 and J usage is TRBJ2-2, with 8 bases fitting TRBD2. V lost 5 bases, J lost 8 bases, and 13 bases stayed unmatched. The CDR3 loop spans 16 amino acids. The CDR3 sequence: CASSRERGGPIGELFF. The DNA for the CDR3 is TGTGCCAGCAGTCGGGAACGGGGGGGGCCAATTGGGGAGCTGTTTTTT.

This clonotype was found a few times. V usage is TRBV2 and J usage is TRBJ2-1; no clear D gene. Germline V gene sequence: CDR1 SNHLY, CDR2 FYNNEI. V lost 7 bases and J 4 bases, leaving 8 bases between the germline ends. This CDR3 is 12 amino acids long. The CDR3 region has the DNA TGTGCCAGCACGGGCGGTTACAATGAGCAGTTCTTC. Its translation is CASTGGYNEQFF.

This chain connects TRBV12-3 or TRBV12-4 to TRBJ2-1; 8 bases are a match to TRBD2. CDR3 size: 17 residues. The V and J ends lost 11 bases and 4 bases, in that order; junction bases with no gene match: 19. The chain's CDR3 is CAFSFQLSGGKYNEQFF. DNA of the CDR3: TGTGCCTTCAGTTTCCAGCTAAGCGGGGGCAAATACAATGAGCAGTTCTTC.

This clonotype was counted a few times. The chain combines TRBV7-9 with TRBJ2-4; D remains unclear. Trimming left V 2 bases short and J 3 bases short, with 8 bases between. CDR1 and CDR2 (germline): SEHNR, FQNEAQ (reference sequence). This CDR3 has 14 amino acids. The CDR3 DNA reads TGTGCCAGCAGCTTACCGGGTGGCAAAAACATTCAGTACTTC. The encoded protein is CASSLPGGKNIQYF.

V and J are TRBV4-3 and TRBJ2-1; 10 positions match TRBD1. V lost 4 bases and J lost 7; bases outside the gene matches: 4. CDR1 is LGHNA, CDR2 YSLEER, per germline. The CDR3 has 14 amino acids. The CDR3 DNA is TGCGCCAGCAGCCTGGGGGGACAGGGGAATGAGCAGTTCTTC. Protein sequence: CASSLGGQGNEQFF.

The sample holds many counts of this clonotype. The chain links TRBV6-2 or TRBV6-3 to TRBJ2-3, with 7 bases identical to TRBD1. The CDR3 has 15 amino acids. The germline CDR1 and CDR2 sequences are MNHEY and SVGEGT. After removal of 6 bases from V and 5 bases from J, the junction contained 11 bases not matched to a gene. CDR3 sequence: CASSDRVGGGDTQYF. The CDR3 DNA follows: TGTGCCAGCAGCGACAGGGTCGGTGGAGGAGATACGCAGTATTTT.

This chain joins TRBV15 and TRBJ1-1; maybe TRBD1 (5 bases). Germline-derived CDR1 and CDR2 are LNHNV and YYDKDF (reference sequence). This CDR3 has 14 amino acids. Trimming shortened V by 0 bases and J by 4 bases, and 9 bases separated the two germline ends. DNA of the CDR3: TGTGCCACCAGCAGAGATCTCCAGGGCACTGAAGCTTTCTTT. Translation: CATSRDLQGTEAFF.

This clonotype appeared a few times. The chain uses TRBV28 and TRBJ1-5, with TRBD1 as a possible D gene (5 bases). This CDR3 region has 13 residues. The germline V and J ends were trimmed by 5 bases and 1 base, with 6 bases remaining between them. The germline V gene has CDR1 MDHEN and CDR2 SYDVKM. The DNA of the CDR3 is TGTGCCAGCAGTGGGGACAGCAATCAGCCCCAGCATTTT. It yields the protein CASSGDSNQPQHF. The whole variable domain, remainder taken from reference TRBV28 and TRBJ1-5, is DVKVTQSSRYLVKRTGEKVFLECVQDMDHENMFWYRQDPGLGLRLIYFSYDVKMKEKGDIPEGYSVSREKKERFSLILESASTNQTSMYLCASSGDSNQPQHFGDGTRLSIL.

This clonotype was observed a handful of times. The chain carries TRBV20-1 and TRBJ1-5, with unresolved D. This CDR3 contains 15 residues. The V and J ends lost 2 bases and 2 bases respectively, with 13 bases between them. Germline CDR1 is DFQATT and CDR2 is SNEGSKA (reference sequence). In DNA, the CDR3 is TGCAGTGCTAGACCAGGAATGTCGGGCAATCAGCCCCAGCATTTT. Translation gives CSARPGMSGNQPQHF.

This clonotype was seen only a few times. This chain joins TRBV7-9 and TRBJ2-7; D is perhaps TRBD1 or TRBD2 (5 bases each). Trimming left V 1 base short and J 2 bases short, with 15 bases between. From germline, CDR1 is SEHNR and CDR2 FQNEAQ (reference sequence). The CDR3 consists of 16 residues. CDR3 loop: CASSLGARDGAYEQYF. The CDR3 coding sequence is TGTGCCAGCAGCTTAGGGGCCCGGGACGGAGCCTACGAGCAGTACTTC.

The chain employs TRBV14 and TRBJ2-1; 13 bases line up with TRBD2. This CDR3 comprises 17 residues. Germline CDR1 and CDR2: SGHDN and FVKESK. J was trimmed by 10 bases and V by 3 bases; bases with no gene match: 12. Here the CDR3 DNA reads TGTGCCAGCAGCCAGGGACTAGCGGGAATTCAAAGCAGGGAGCAGTTCTTC. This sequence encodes CASSQGLAGIQSREQFF.